This T cell receptor (beta chain) was observed in a study of blood T cell repertoires in COVID-19. As for the study in general: COVID-19 samples, acute and convalescent, were from the United States, Italy and Spain.

Trimming took 2 bases from V and 3 from J, leaving 15 bases between them. Germline loops: CDR1 SGHDT, CDR2 YYEEEE. The CDR3 has 15 amino acids. The table came from immunoSEQ multiplex PCR; TCRdb's copy has only in-frame clones and leaves some out. The repertoire holds roughly 60,000 clones, with approximately 80% as singletons. The chain couples TRBV5-6 to TRBJ2-7; a possible D gene is TRBD1 (5 bases). The sequence was collected from a human donor in a cohort sampled during active COVID-19. Sequenced sample: peripheral blood. The CDR3 bases are TGTGCCAGCAGCTTCACCGACAGCCGACACTACGAGCAGTACTTC. Translated: CASSFTDSRHYEQYF.